The next 15 T cell receptor beta chains were all read from a single sample in a study of blood T cell repertoires in COVID-19. Method: immunoSEQ multiplex PCR; TCRdb's copy keeps in-frame clones and lacks some. The repertoire holds tens of thousands of clones, with over 80% as singletons. Source material: peripheral blood. These receptors were taken from a human donor in a cohort sampled during active COVID-19.

The chain combines TRBV19 with TRBJ1-1; TRBD1 agrees at 7 bases. The trim removed 2 bases at V and 14 bases at J, leaving 11 bases unmatched. The CDR3 spans 13 residues. Per germline, CDR1 LNHDA and CDR2 SQIVND (reference sequence). The CDR3 DNA sequence: TGTGCCAGTAGTATACGACCCGGGACAGCCTTCTTCTTT. Its translation is CASSIRPGTAFFF.

This chain uses TRBV2 with TRBJ2-7; the match to TRBD2 covers 7 bases. The V gene's germline CDR1 is SNHLY and CDR2 FYNNEI. The V segment lost 2 bases and the J segment 1 base; nucleotides outside the gene matches: 8. There are 16 residues in the CDR3. The DNA for the CDR3 is TGTGCCAGCAGTGAAATGATGACGGGGGGTTCCTACGAGCAGTACTTC. Its protein is CASSEMMTGGSYEQYF.

This clone was seen ten or more times. The chain recombines TRBV20-1 with TRBJ2-7; D is undetermined. Germline CDR1 DFQATT, CDR2 SNEGSKA (reference sequence). The CDR3 is 11 amino acids. The V gene lost 5 bases and the J gene lost 7 bases, with 12 bases spanning the gap. CDR3 protein: CSARQILEQYF. CDR3 coding DNA: TGCAGTGCTCGACAAATCCTAGAGCAGTACTTC.

The table lists this clone with a count of one. The J gene is TRBJ1-6, the V gene TRBV7-2; D not resolved. The CDR3 is 13 residues long. Germline lookup yields CDR1 SGHTA and CDR2 FQGNSA. Trimming shortened V by 0 bases and J by 8 bases, and 5 bases separated the two germline ends. CDR3 sequence: CASSLAQYSPLHF. The CDR3 bases are TGTGCCAGCAGCTTAGCCCAGTATTCACCCCTCCACTTT.

The genes are TRBV19 and TRBJ1-1; perhaps TRBD1 as D (5 bases). V shed 3 bases and J shed 5 bases, with 10 bases lying between them. This CDR3 region has 13 residues. CDR1 is LNHDA, CDR2 SQIVND, per germline (reference sequence). The CDR3 sequence: CASSITRATEAFF. CDR3 nucleotide sequence: TGTGCCAGTAGTATCACCAGGGCAACTGAAGCTTTCTTT.

This clone was seen a single time. The chain is built from TRBV7-2 and TRBJ1-2, with TRBD1 as a possible D gene (5 bases). Trimming pared 4 bases from V and 4 bases from J, leaving 22 bases between. This CDR3 region has 17 residues. Per the germline V gene, CDR1 is SGHTA and CDR2 is FQGNSA. The CDR3 sequence: CASSSTSTRVMVYGYTF. CDR3 nucleotides: TGTGCCAGCAGCTCCACAAGCACCAGGGTAATGGTCTATGGCTACACCTTC.

The V call is TRBV2, the J call TRBJ1-5, with a weak D call TRBD1 (6 bases). With 0 bases removed from V and 2 bases from J, the gap between germline ends came to 11 bases. CDR1 is SNHLY and CDR2 is FYNNEI in the germline V gene. This CDR3 region has 16 residues. CDR3 protein: CASSEARGRGNQPQHF. The CDR3 region has the DNA TGTGCCAGCAGTGAAGCGCGGGGGCGAGGCAATCAGCCCCAGCATTTT.

The chain employs TRBV18 and TRBJ2-2; 9 bases are a match to TRBD1. CDR1 and CDR2 from the germline V gene are KGHSH and LQKENI. V lost 0 bases and J lost 7; bases outside the gene matches: 6. The CDR3 is 16 residues long. The CDR3 sequence: CASSPPPGTGLGELFF. The CDR3 bases are TGTGCCAGCTCACCACCACCCGGGACAGGGCTCGGGGAGCTGTTTTTT.

The chain is built from TRBV28 and TRBJ1-2; TRBD1 is a possible D gene (6 bases). The CDR3 is made up of 16 amino acids. Per the germline V gene, CDR1 is MDHEN and CDR2 is SYDVKM. V dropped 6 bases and J dropped 5 bases, with 22 bases sitting between them. The CDR3 loop reads CASRLGPGTKGYGYTF. CDR3 in DNA: TGTGCCAGCAGGCTCGGACCCGGGACAAAAGGGTATGGCTACACCTTC.

V and J are TRBV10-3 and TRBJ1-6; TRBD1 matches at 7 bases. The CDR3 sequence is 12 residues long. The J segment lost 7 bases and the V segment lost 6 bases, leaving 0 bases of the junction unmatched. CDR1 and CDR2 from the germline V gene are ENHRY and SYGVKD. The CDR3 DNA reads as TGTGCCATCAGGGACAGGAATTCACCCCTCCACTTT. Translation: CAIRDRNSPLHF.

The chain employs TRBV5-6 and TRBJ2-4; perhaps TRBD1 as D (5 bases). The germline V and J ends were trimmed by 3 bases and 3 bases, with 13 bases remaining between them. The CDR3 has 15 residues. CDR1 SGHDT and CDR2 YYEEEE come from the germline V gene. CDR3 loop: CASSSPGMGKNIQYF. In DNA, the CDR3 is TGTGCCAGCAGCTCCCCAGGGATGGGCAAAAACATTCAGTACTTC.

V is TRBV4-1 and J is TRBJ2-1, with 9 bases fitting TRBD2. V dropped 1 base and J dropped 6; count of bases not matched to a gene: 16. The germline CDR1 and CDR2 sequences are MGHRA and YSYEKL. This CDR3 has 19 residues. The CDR3 coding sequence is TGCGCCAGCAGCCAAGCCCCGCTCAAAAGCGGGAGGCCCCGCAATGAGCAGTTCTTC. Encoded protein: CASSQAPLKSGRPRNEQFF.

This clone has only one observation. The chain joins TRBV18 to TRBJ2-5; TRBD2 might be the D (5 bases). Looked up from germline, CDR1 is KGHSH and CDR2 is LQKENI. With 3 bases removed from V and 5 bases from J, the gap between germline ends came to 16 bases. This CDR3 has 15 amino acids. Written as DNA, the CDR3 is TGTGCCAGCTCACCCCCTTCCGCGGGTGGGGAGACCCAGTACTTC. Protein: CASSPPSAGGETQYF.

This clone appeared a single time. The genes are TRBV19 and TRBJ1-5; 11 nucleotides line up with TRBD1. Germline CDR1 is LNHDA and CDR2 is SQIVND (reference sequence). CDR3 length: 13 amino acids. V was clipped by 5 bases and J by 10 bases; unmatched bases: 4. CDR3 nucleotides: TGTGCCAGTAGTGGGACAGGGGGGGAACCCCAGCATTTT. Translation: CASSGTGGEPQHF.

The V gene is TRBV6-5, the J gene TRBJ2-7, with 12 bases matching TRBD1. In germline, CDR1 is MNHEY, CDR2 SVGAGI. After removal of 7 bases from V and 6 bases from J, the junction contained 10 bases not matched to a gene. There are 15 residues in the CDR3. This CDR3 is CASKSSGTGGGEQYF. CDR3 DNA sequence: TGTGCCAGCAAATCCTCCGGGACAGGGGGCGGCGAGCAGTACTTC.